This record covers a single T cell receptor (beta chain). No antigen is known for it. TCRdb's copy holds only in-frame clones and misses some; the assay was immunoSEQ multiplex PCR. The profile shows roughly 2,300,000 clones, 80% to 95% of them singletons. The CDR3 consists of 15 residues. The germline V gene encodes CDR1 SGHTA and CDR2 FQGNSA. Trimming cost V 7 bases and J 4 bases; bases outside gene matches: 12. This sample was included in a study of shared clonotypes between healthy human individuals. Study findings and constraints: Generation of non-shared clonotypes was less probable than generation of clonotypes shared by all four donors. Clonotype sharing among donors was expected to depend on sequencing depth.

Specimen: naive CD4+ T cells from PBMCs. The subset here: CD45RA+ positively selected. This TCR was recovered from a man between 18 and 29 years old in good health. Some clones in this sample may be carry-over from other donors' samples. The chain carries TRBV7-2 and TRBJ2-5; 7 nucleotides match TRBD1. As DNA, the CDR3 is TGTGCCAGCACCTGGAACAGGGGTTCGGGAGAGACCCAGTACTTC. It specifies CASTWNRGSGETQYF. Using reference TRBV7-2 and TRBJ2-5 for the parts outside the CDR3, the full variable domain is GAGVSQSPSNKVTEKGKDVELRCDPISGHTALYWYRQSLGQGLEFLIYFQGNSAPDKSGLPSDRFSAERTGGSVSTLTIQRTQQEDSAVYLCASTWNRGSGETQYFGPGTRLLVL.